Listed here are 5 T cell receptor beta chains from one sample, sequenced in a study of blood T cell repertoires in COVID-19. Assay used: immunoSEQ multiplex PCR; TCRdb lists only in-frame clones, some missing. The data contain tens of thousands of clones, roughly 87% of them seen just once; the ten biggest clones take up approximately 5%. Material: peripheral blood. Every receptor here comes from an elderly man in a cohort sampled during active COVID-19.

V usage is TRBV6-2 or TRBV6-3 and J usage is TRBJ2-7; 8 bases align to TRBD2. The V gene end was trimmed by 6 bases and the J gene end by 0 bases; junction bases not matched to a gene: 10. The CDR3 spans 16 residues. Germline V gene sequence: CDR1 MNHEY, CDR2 SVGEGT. The chain's CDR3 is CASSPLERGFSYEQYF. The DNA for the CDR3 is TGTGCCAGCAGCCCCCTTGAGCGGGGGTTCTCCTACGAGCAGTACTTC.

The rearrangement links TRBV3-1 (or the pseudogene TRBV3-2) to TRBJ2-1; TRBD2 is a possible D gene (6 bases). The CDR3 has 14 amino acids. The germline V gene has CDR1 LGHDT and CDR2 YNNKEL (reference sequence). Deletions cut 3 bases from V and 4 bases from J, with 10 bases between. CDR3 sequence reads: CASSQSTRYNEQFF. The CDR3 nucleotides read TGTGCCAGCAGCCAGTCGACTAGGTACAATGAGCAGTTCTTC.

This chain links TRBV6-4 with TRBJ1-2; D gene unclear. This CDR3 comprises 15 residues. With 0 bases removed from V and 7 bases from J, the gap between germline ends came to 15 bases. Germline V gene sequence: CDR1 MRHNA, CDR2 SNTAGT. The CDR3 DNA sequence: TGTGCCAGCAGTGACTCGGTCAGCGGGCTCGGTGGCTACACCTTC. It specifies CASSDSVSGLGGYTF.

The count of this clone is one. This chain joins TRBV5-8 and TRBJ2-1; tentatively, D is TRBD1 (5 bases). Trimming removed 0 bases at V and 2 bases at J, with 9 bases between. Germline V gene sequence: CDR1 SGHTS, CDR2 YDEGEE. This CDR3 has 15 residues. CDR3 sequence reads: CASSLEAGPYNEQFF. The CDR3, as DNA: TGTGCCAGCAGCTTGGAGGCAGGGCCCTACAATGAGCAGTTCTTC.

The sample holds one count of this clone. The rearrangement uses TRBV7-8 and TRBJ1-1; 8 positions match TRBD1. After removal of 0 bases from V and 0 bases from J, the junction contained 3 bases not matched to a gene. This CDR3 has 16 amino acids. Germline V gene sequence: CDR1 SGHVS, CDR2 FQNEAQ. Here the CDR3 reads CASSLAGQGMNTEAFF. CDR3 DNA sequence: TGTGCCAGCAGCTTAGCTGGACAGGGCATGAACACTGAAGCTTTCTTT. Variable domain in full (rest from reference TRBV7-8 and TRBJ1-1): GAGVSQSPRYKVAKRGQDVALRCDPISGHVSLFWYQQALGQGPEFLTYFQNEAQLDKSGLPSDRFFAERPEGSVSTLKIQRTQQEDSAVYLCASSLAGQGMNTEAFFGQGTRLTVV.